The sequence of this TCR beta chain was determined in a study of graft-versus-host responses after intestinal transplantation. Assay used: immunoSEQ multiplex PCR; TCRdb lists only in-frame clones, some missing. The sample shows just under 50,000 clones, roughly 84% of them seen only once. CDR1 is SNHLY, CDR2 FYNNEI, per germline. This CDR3 has 15 residues. Trimming at V came to 6 bases and at J to 0 bases, leaving 5 bases not matched to a gene. A note on this clone: Antigen: not known.

The V call is TRBV2, the J call TRBJ1-3, with 7 nucleotides matching TRBD1. This clonotype originated in a human donor who was the organ donor for an intestinal transplant. The sample here was unstimulated CD4+ T cells sorted from spleen or lymph node cells, taken before transplant. In DNA, the CDR3 is TGTGCCAGCAGGTGGACAGGAAGCTCTGGAAACACCATATATTTT. It codes for CASRWTGSSGNTIYF.